A selection of T cell receptor beta chains follows, all from one sample in a study of CD8 T cells in ankylosing spondylitis. TCRdb used MiXCR to reprocess the 5' RACE reads, holding one entry per CDR3 protein. The sample shows some 240,000 distinct CDR3 sequences, more than 5.5% of them seen only once. The sample was blood, either unsorted or a sorted T cell fraction (not recorded which). The receptor set was obtained from a male donor with ankylosing spondylitis. CDR3s include the opening cysteine and the closing phenylalanine or tryptophan. The D gene is left open where the match is weak. Clone size is stated in some rows and not others, as once, few, many or a class when expanded.

size	V	D	J	CDR3	DNA
many	TRBV5-1	-	TRBJ2-5	CASSLDGHQETQYF	TGCGCCAGCAGCTTAGACGGGCACCAAGAGACCCAGTACTTC
many	TRBV11-2	-	TRBJ1-1	CASSFSRLVHEAFF	TGTGCCAGCAGCTTTTCCCGTTTAGTCCACGAAGCTTTCTTT
many	TRBV12-3/TRBV12-4	TRBD2	TRBJ2-5	CASSFSSGRSGETQYF	TGTGCCAGCAGTTTTTCTAGCGGGAGGTCAGGAGAGACCCAGTACTTC
many	TRBV6-1	-	TRBJ1-6	CASSLTGPYSPLHF	TGTGCCAGCAGTCTGACAGGCCCCTACTCACCCCTCCACTTT
few	TRBV5-1	TRBD2	TRBJ2-1	CASSLGGPRLAGVNEQFF	TGCGCCAGCAGCTTGGGGGGGCCACGACTAGCGGGAGTCAATGAGCAGTTCTTC
few	TRBV20-1	-	TRBJ1-2	CSARGATNYGYTF	TGCAGTGCTAGGGGGGCCACGAACTATGGCTACACCTTC
many	TRBV2	-	TRBJ2-7	CASSQDSRNEQYF	TGTGCCAGCAGCCAAGACAGTAGAAACGAGCAGTACTTC
-	TRBV6-4	-	TRBJ1-5	CAISDVGGNQPQHF	TGTGCCATCAGTGACGTGGGGGGCAATCAGCCCCAGCATTTT
many	TRBV4-3	TRBD1	TRBJ2-7	CASSRLTGMEDEQYF	TGCGCCAGCAGCCGACTGACAGGGATGGAAGACGAGCAGTACTTC
many	TRBV5-8	-	TRBJ1-2	CASSLGGTFYGYTF	TGTGCCAGCAGCTTGGGTGGGACATTCTATGGCTACACCTTC
-	TRBV18	TRBD2	TRBJ2-1	CASSSGTSGRGNEQFF	TGTGCCAGCTCATCCGGGACTAGCGGGAGGGGAAATGAGCAGTTCTTC
many	TRBV4-3	-	TRBJ1-1	CASSQVPDLNTEAFF	TGCGCCAGCAGCCAAGTCCCAGACCTGAACACTGAAGCTTTCTTT
few	TRBV4-1	TRBD2	TRBJ2-1	CASSPSLLAGVEFF	TGCGCCAGCAGTCCCTCGTTACTAGCGGGAGTGGAGTTCTTC
many	TRBV5-1	-	TRBJ2-3	CASSLDGETQYF	TGCGCCAGCAGCTTGGATGGGGAGACGCAGTATTTT
few	TRBV20-1	-	TRBJ1-1	CSANPGFRIGNTEAFF	TGCAGTGCCAACCCAGGGTTTAGGATAGGGAACACTGAAGCTTTCTTT
many	TRBV5-1	TRBD2	TRBJ2-5	CASSSYGTRGLETQYF	TGCGCCAGCAGCTCTTACGGGACTAGGGGGTTGGAGACCCAGTACTTC
-	TRBV7-9	-	TRBJ2-7	CASSCTGSYCEQYF	TGTGCCAGCAGCTGCACCGGGTCGTACTGCGAGCAGTACTTC
many	TRBV7-9	TRBD1	TRBJ2-7	CASSTDRTRYEQYF	TGTGCCAGCAGCACGGACAGGACCCGATACGAGCAGTACTTC
many	TRBV5-5	-	TRBJ1-5	CASSSRPVIRNQPQHF	TGTGCCAGCAGCTCCCGGCCTGTTATACGCAATCAGCCCCAGCATTTT
many	TRBV4-1	TRBD1	TRBJ2-7	CASSPGQGSSEQYF	TGCGCCAGCAGCCCGGGACAGGGATCATCCGAGCAGTACTTC
few	TRBV3-1	-	TRBJ2-6	CASSRGGRSGANVLTF	TGTGCCAGCAGCCGTGGAGGGCGCTCTGGGGCCAACGTCCTGACTTTC
many	TRBV6-2/TRBV6-3	-	TRBJ1-2	CASRFRDTANYGYTF	TGTGCCAGCAGATTCCGGGACACAGCTAACTATGGCTACACCTTC
-	TRBV4-2	-	TRBJ2-3	CASSLGTYERYF	TGTGCCAGCAGCCTGGGGACTTACGAGAGGTATTTT
many	TRBV4-1	-	TRBJ1-5	CASSQDQGSNQPQHF	TGCGCCAGCAGCCAAGATCAGGGTAGCAATCAGCCCCAGCATTTT
many	TRBV29-1	-	TRBJ1-1	CSVATDLEATEAFF	TGCAGCGTGGCCACGGACTTGGAGGCCACTGAAGCTTTCTTT
-	TRBV27	-	TRBJ2-7	CASSLSAGRSEQYF	TGTGCCAGCAGTTTGTCGGCCGGCCGGAGCGAGCAGTACTTC
many	TRBV12-3/TRBV12-4	-	TRBJ2-7	CASSRGIPYEQYF	TGTGCCAGCAGTCGCGGCATACCCTACGAGCAGTACTTC
many	TRBV27	-	TRBJ1-2	CARHRILSRPGYTF	TGTGCCCGCCACCGTATTTTGTCCAGGCCCGGCTACACCTTC
-	TRBV30	-	TRBJ2-1	CAWSWVLGEQFF	TGTGCCTGGAGCTGGGTCTTGGGTGAGCAGTTCTTC
many	TRBV27	-	TRBJ1-1	CASSFSTTPMNTEAFF	TGTGCCAGCAGTTTCTCAACGACACCAATGAACACTGAAGCTTTCTTT
many	TRBV9	TRBD2	TRBJ2-1	CASSVARLAVFDEQFF	TGTGCCAGCAGCGTAGCGCGACTAGCGGTTTTCGATGAGCAGTTCTTC
many	TRBV3-1	TRBD1	TRBJ1-1	CASSQDAGGEYQTEAFF	TGTGCCAGCAGCCAAGATGCAGGGGGCGAATACCAAACTGAAGCTTTCTTT
-	TRBV12-3/TRBV12-4	-	TRBJ1-6	CASSLDVGEVFSSPLHF	TGTGCCAGCAGTTTGGACGTAGGGGAGGTGTTTTCTTCACCCCTCCACTTT
many	TRBV11-2	TRBD1	TRBJ1-2	CASRHRQGAPYGYTF	TGTGCCAGCAGACATAGACAGGGGGCTCCCTATGGCTACACCTTC
many	TRBV7-8	TRBD1	TRBJ2-7	CASSPRQGSSSYEQYF	TGTGCCAGCAGCCCCAGACAGGGCTCCTCCTCCTACGAGCAGTACTTC
few	TRBV4-2	-	TRBJ1-1	CASSQAGDTEAFF	TGTGCCAGCAGCCAAGCAGGGGACACTGAAGCTTTCTTT
many	TRBV6-5	-	TRBJ1-5	CASSYESGQPQHF	TGTGCCAGCAGTTACGAGAGCGGTCAGCCCCAGCATTTT
-	TRBV6-2/TRBV6-3	-	TRBJ2-2	CASSWAGTNTGELFF	TGTGCCAGCAGTTGGGCTGGGACGAACACCGGGGAGCTGTTTTTT
many	TRBV7-9	-	TRBJ2-5	CASYDRVAEETQYF	TGTGCCAGCTACGACAGGGTAGCGGAAGAGACCCAGTACTTC
many	TRBV27	TRBD1	TRBJ2-7	CASSKGTGADEQYF	TGTGCCAGCAGCAAAGGGACAGGGGCGGACGAGCAGTACTTC
few	TRBV20-1	TRBD1	TRBJ2-7	CSARSRDRTYEQYF	TGCAGTGCTCGCTCCCGGGACAGGACCTACGAGCAGTACTTC